The clone carrying this TCR beta chain was detected only a few times. Library construction for TCR beta used iRepertoire HTBI primers and Arm-PCR of CDR3 regions. The authors' processing: The study identified about 60 TRBV and around 15 TRBJ segments across samples. One entry per CDR3 protein results from TCRdb running MiXCR on the multiplex PCR reads. The V and J calls come from TCRdb's annotation, not from the publication. The sample includes 350,000 to 450,000 distinct CDR3 sequences, under 15% of them seen just once. The data stem from a study of regulatory T cells in long-lasting Graves disease. Study background: Recently diagnosed Graves' patients had received antithyroid drugs for under 3 months.

Trimming cost V 3 bases and J 5 bases, with 14 bases left between them. CDR1 and CDR2 from the germline V gene are KGHSH and LQKENI. The CDR3 sequence is 15 residues long. Stated time point: newly diagnosed GD, antithyroid drugs for less than 3 months. RNA from PBMCs was the source of the TCR library. The same data also contributed to another study, on T cells in Graves' hyperthyroidism and ophthalmopathy. This second report adds: Blood held most thyroid clonotypes expanded above 0.001 frequency.

The sequence was collected from a woman aged 25 to 39 with Graves disease. Here the sequenced sample was peripheral blood mononuclear cells (PBMCs), taken at new diagnosis, from a patient treated with antithyroid drugs. The gene calls are TRBV18 and TRBJ2-1; D might be TRBD2 (6 bases). The CDR3 loop reads CASSPARTTNNEQFF. The CDR3 DNA reads as TGTGCCAGCTCACCGGCGAGGACTACTAACAATGAGCAGTTCTTC.